This TCR beta chain appears in the sequencing data of a study of OX40 agonist ivuxolimab in advanced cancers. Background for the entire study: The costimulatory receptor OX40 (CD134) was targeted by ivuxolimab, a fully human IgG2 agonistic monoclonal antibody. Intravenous ivuxolimab was administered to patients every 2 weeks at six dose levels: 0.01, 0.1, 0.3, 1.5, 3 and 10 mg/kg. Of the 50 to 55 dose-escalation patients, hepatocellular carcinoma was present in roughly 19, melanoma in about 15, renal cell carcinoma in 9 and head and neck cancer in 9. In the dose-escalation cohort, around four fifths of patients were male, and the mean age was around 60 years, with a range of about 20 to 79. Patients were allowed to have had prior anti-PD-1, anti-PD-L1 or anti-CTLA-4 therapy, and 30% to 40% of the dose-escalation patients had been treated with checkpoint inhibitors. Three dose-escalation patients achieved partial responses, one with hepatocellular carcinoma and two with cutaneous melanoma. The purpose of peripheral TCRbeta sequencing was to test whether ivuxolimab changed TCR sequence diversity and led to clonal T-cell expansion. The paper describes the monotherapy dose-escalation part (N ≈ 51 patients) of the phase I trial of ivuxolimab. The full study reports these points: On average, CD8+ T cells showed more expanded clones than CD4+ T cells after ivuxolimab. Which antigens the clonally expanded peripheral T cells were specific for was not determined. Low levels of normalized T-cell clonal expansion were also seen in some patients who did not respond. In the 0.1-3.0 mg/kg groups, partial responders were among the patients with the lowest normalized peripheral clonal expansion, particularly in CD8+ T cells. Clonal expansion of both CD4+ and CD8+ blood T cells was observed from baseline to week 6 at doses 0.1 to 3.0 mg/kg.

Patients with autoimmune disease history or receiving systemic immunosuppression were excluded from the trial. Peripheral blood for TCR sequencing was drawn from every dose cohort at baseline, at cycle 4 day 1 and at cycle 7 day 1. Samples were obtained from an open-label, multicenter, first-in-human phase I dose-escalation trial of ivuxolimab. Adults with locally advanced or metastatic melanoma, renal cell carcinoma, hepatocellular carcinoma or head and neck squamous cell carcinoma were enrolled in the trial. Before TCR sequencing, CD4+ and CD8+ T cells were separately sorted from peripheral blood. This clone was picked up one time. This clone's antigen is unknown. Base qualities are missing; no much larger clone stands one base away. Genomic DNA was isolated from the sorted cells so that the TCRbeta CDR3 region could be sequenced. TCRbeta CDR3 regions were sequenced using the immunoSEQ Assay. The table was pulled from immuneACCESS by TCRdb, which kept in-frame rearrangements only. Such tables lose some clones; where checked, under half of the loss comes from unresolved V genes, and the rest has no known cause. This sample has about 94,000 clones in its table, and 92% of those were observed once. The top ten clonotypes cover around 3.3% of the sample.

The germline ends are 10 bases apart after V is trimmed by 4 bases and J by 0 bases. In the germline V gene, CDR1 corresponds to LGHNA and CDR2 to YSLEER. Inclusive of the bounding cysteine and phenylalanine, the CDR3 is 15 residues long. CDR3 DNA only is kept here, 45 bases in frame from base 1. The source material was CD4+ or CD8+ T cells sorted from blood, sampled in a trial of the OX40 agonist ivuxolimab. This receptor was taken from an adult with an advanced solid tumor such as melanoma, head and neck, liver or kidney cancer. The chain employs TRBV4-3 and TRBJ2-1; the D gene is perhaps TRBD2, from 5 matching bases. Read as DNA, the sequence is TGCGCCAGCAGCCTCTTAGGGAGCTCCTACAATGAGCAGTTCTTC. Its translation reads: CASSLLGSSYNEQFF.